Here is one TCR beta chain with its context. These data are taken from a study of shared clonotypes between healthy human individuals. The data were produced by immunoSEQ multiplex PCR, yet TCRdb's version contains in-frame clones alone and is incomplete. There are under 1,900,000 clones in the sample; less than 99% occur only once, and over 0.3% lies in the top ten. Germline V CDR1 and CDR2: MNHNS, SASEGT. After removal of 6 bases from V and 4 bases from J, the junction contained 7 bases not matched to a gene. This CDR3 contains 14 residues. The chain employs TRBV6-1 and TRBJ2-3; 7 positions match TRBD2. This TCR was recovered from a man aged 30 to 45 in good health. Sequencing was carried out using naive CD4+ T cells sorted from blood. Subset denoted: CD45RA+ positively selected. The CDR3 is CASSANGLADTQYF. The CDR3 nucleotides read TGTGCCAGCAGCGCTAACGGACTAGCAGATACGCAGTATTTT.